This T cell receptor (beta chain) was observed in a study of T cell responses to AZD1222 COVID-19 vaccine. The study, taken as a whole, reports: Repertoires were collected only later (after the peak T cell response had occurred).

CDR3 length equals 14 residues. In germline, CDR1 is LNHDA, CDR2 SQIVND (reference sequence). The germline V and J ends were trimmed by 4 bases and 1 base, with 10 bases remaining between them. TCRdb's copy holds only in-frame clones and misses some; the assay was immunoSEQ multiplex PCR. The sample holds 73,000 or so clones; 88% are singletons and the top ten take around 19%. As concerns this clone: No antigen is known for it.

This chain joins TRBV19 and TRBJ1-1, with a weak D call TRBD1 (5 bases). The clonotype originates from an adult in good health. Sequenced material: peripheral blood, taken on day 0 of AZD1222 vaccination. The DNA of the CDR3 is TGTGCCAGTAGTAGTTGGAGGGGGAACACTGAAGCTTTCTTT. Translating it yields CASSSWRGNTEAFF.